The clone carrying this TCR beta chain turned up a few times. The length of the CDR3 is 15 residues. Germline V gives CDR1 LNHDA, CDR2 SQIVND (reference sequence). V was clipped by 2 bases and J by 3 bases; unmatched bases: 4. The source of the sample is a study of blood T cell repertoires in COVID-19. Study-wide background: Samples came from the United States, Italy and Spain, spanning acute and convalescent COVID-19. Nucleic acid was either cDNA or gDNA, and it came from T cells, B-cell-depleted T cells, or PBMCs.

Authors' methods: Estimation of nucleated cell counts was performed using reference gene primer amplification. The method was immunoSEQ multiplex PCR; TCRdb's version includes in-frame clones alone and lacks a portion of them. The V and J calls and clone size are taken from that table; D and trimming were inferred from the DNA. This sample has approximately 200,000 clones, with approximately 87% found just once. The TCR was taken from a man aged 55 to 69 who had recovered from COVID-19. The genes are TRBV19 and TRBJ2-7; TRBD1 matches 10 bases. Sequenced sample: peripheral blood. The CDR3 nucleotides read TGTGCCAGTAGTATATGGGGACAGGGGATCTACGAGCAGTACTTC. The encoded protein is CASSIWGQGIYEQYF.